A few counts support the clone carrying this T cell receptor (beta chain). Germline V CDR1 and CDR2: ENHRY, SYGVKD. The CDR3 is made up of 14 amino acids. Trimming removed 0 bases from V and 2 bases from J, with 6 bases in between. A single record per CDR3 protein comes from TCRdb applying MiXCR to the RT-PCR reads. The sample consists of fewer than 800,000 distinct CDR3 sequences, around 14% of them appearing once. Sequenced: memory CD4+ T cells from blood. This TCR came from a female donor in good health, serving as a healthy control. The rearrangement uses TRBV10-3 and TRBJ2-3, with a weak D call TRBD2 (5 bases). The CDR3 is CAISESRDTDTQYF. The CDR3 DNA reads TGTGCCATCAGTGAGTCGAGGGACACAGATACGCAGTATTTT.